Presented here are 16 T cell receptor beta chains from one specimen sequenced in a study of blood T cell repertoires in COVID-19 (dated by TCRdb to between 2020 and 2021). The library came from the immunoSEQ multiplex PCR assay. TCRdb holds this immuneACCESS table with in-frame rearrangements only. Some clones are missing; in checked studies, unresolved V genes explain under half, and the rest has no known cause. The sample profile shows approximately 200,000 clones; nearly 90% of them were found once. The ten most abundant clones make up 11% of the sample. Sequencing was done on a sample of PBMCs or T cells enriched from blood (not recorded which). The receptor source for this set is a man aged 25-40 years who had recovered from COVID-19.

The chain uses TRBV7-2 and TRBJ1-2; D gene unclear. The CDR3 is 13 residues long. CDR1 is SGHTA, CDR2 FQGNSA, per germline. Between the trimmed V and J ends, which lost 6 bases and 0 bases, there was a span of 8 bases. CDR3 coding DNA: TGTGCCAGCAGACTCGACACTAACTATGGCTACACCTTC. Its translation: CASRLDTNYGYTF.

The chain uses TRBV9 and TRBJ2-3; 7 bases match TRBD1. V trimming: 3 bases; J trimming: 6 bases; junction bases outside the gene matches: 7. Germline assignment: CDR1 SGDLS and CDR2 YYNGEE. CDR3 length: 14 residues. CDR3 loop: CASSGTVTGDTQYF. The CDR3 DNA is TGTGCCAGCAGCGGGACGGTGACAGGGGATACGCAGTATTTT.

This chain links TRBV7-3 with TRBJ2-7; 10 bases match TRBD1. J lost 2 bases, V lost 4 bases, and 11 bases had no gene match. Germline V gene sequence: CDR1 SGHTA, CDR2 FQGTGA. This CDR3 has 17 amino acids. The CDR3 loop is CASSSLGGGTGAYEQYF. The CDR3 coding sequence is TGTGCCAGCAGCTCTCTCGGAGGTGGGACAGGGGCCTACGAGCAGTACTTC.

This clone was recorded only once. This chain uses TRBV11-2 with TRBJ2-7, with TRBD2 identical over 7 bases. This CDR3 has 16 amino acids. Germline V gene lookup returns CDR1 SGHAT and CDR2 FQNNGV. V shed 1 base and J 2 bases; nucleotides not matched to a gene: 8. The CDR3: CASSLAGGSQTYEQYF. The CDR3 DNA reads as TGTGCCAGCAGCTTAGCAGGCGGGAGTCAGACCTACGAGCAGTACTTC.

The chain joins TRBV19 to TRBJ1-2; 7 bases match TRBD1. From germline, CDR1 is LNHDA and CDR2 SQIVND (reference sequence). The length of the CDR3 is 13 residues. With 9 bases clipped from V and 1 base from J, the junction kept 5 bases outside the gene matches. The CDR3 nucleotides read TGTGCCAGCCAGGACAGGAGTAACTATGGCTACACCTTC. This gives the protein CASQDRSNYGYTF.

This sequence joins TRBV6-5 and TRBJ2-7, with a weak D call TRBD2 (6 bases). CDR3 length: 11 amino acids. The ends were cut back, 11 bases at V and 0 bases at J, with 8 bases in the middle. Germline-derived CDR1 and CDR2 are MNHEY and SVGAGI. The CDR3 DNA reads as TGTGCCTGCGGGGACTCCTACGAGCAGTACTTC. This codes for CACGDSYEQYF.

CDR3 region: CASSLYEDSYGYTF. Here the CDR3 DNA reads TGCGCCAGCAGCTTATACGAGGACTCCTATGGCTACACCTTC. The chain combines TRBV5-1 with TRBJ1-2; unclear D gene. V was cut by 2 bases and J by 4 bases, with 12 bases left in between. Germline V lookup: CDR1 SGHRS, CDR2 YFSETQ. The CDR3 is made up of 14 amino acids.

The rearrangement joins TRBV5-1 to TRBJ1-4; D is unclear. Germline CDR1 is SGHRS and CDR2 is YFSETQ. Trimming took off 3 bases at V and 0 bases at J, with 9 bases between the two ends. CDR3 length: 15 residues. This CDR3 is CASSYNSATNEKLFF. Here the CDR3 DNA reads TGCGCCAGCAGCTACAACAGTGCAACTAATGAAAAACTGTTTTTT. Full variable domain (rest looked up from reference TRBV5-1 and TRBJ1-4): KAGVTQTPRYLIKTRGQQVTLSCSPISGHRSVSWYQQTPGQGLQFLFEYFSETQRNKGNFPGRFSGRQFSNSRSEMNVSTLELGDSALYLCASSYNSATNEKLFFGSGTQLSVL.

This clone was detected only a few times. The chain has TRBV6-9 and TRBJ2-3; 14 bases match TRBD2. Unmatched junction bases numbered 14, after V lost 10 bases and J lost 2 bases. From germline, CDR1 is MNHGY and CDR2 SVAAGI. The CDR3 runs to 18 residues. The CDR3 loop is CANPARTSGGSLTDTQYF. CDR3 in DNA: TGTGCCAACCCAGCTCGGACTAGCGGGGGGTCCCTCACAGATACGCAGTATTTT.

In its sample, this clone was seen once. The chain combines TRBV6-4 with TRBJ1-6; 10 bases fit TRBD1. With 5 bases clipped from V and 6 bases from J, the junction kept 4 bases outside the gene matches. The germline CDR1 and CDR2 sequences are MRHNA and SNTAGT. The CDR3 consists of 15 residues. The CDR3 DNA reads TGTGCCAGCAGTTACGGGACAGGGGTTAATTCACCCCTCCACTTT. Protein product: CASSYGTGVNSPLHF.

This chain's CDR3 is CACRGGERGSYEQYF. Written as DNA, the CDR3 is TGTGCCTGCCGGGGGGGGGAGCGGGGCTCCTACGAGCAGTACTTC. The chain uses TRBV6-1 and TRBJ2-7, with 8 bases matching TRBD2. V shed 11 bases, J shed 0 bases, and the junction held 12 bases outside the gene matches. Looked up from germline, CDR1 is MNHNS and CDR2 is SASEGT. The CDR3 consists of 15 residues.

This chain joins TRBV15 and TRBJ1-4; 8 bases align to TRBD1. The CDR3 has 16 amino acids. Germline V CDR1 and CDR2: LNHNV, YYDKDF (reference sequence). After removal of 0 bases from V and 5 bases from J, the junction contained 5 bases not matched to a gene. This chain's CDR3 is CATSRDRTGRNEKLFF. Here the CDR3 DNA reads TGTGCCACCAGCAGAGACCGGACAGGGAGAAATGAAAAACTGTTTTTT.

The V and J genes are TRBV7-2 and TRBJ1-5; possible D gene TRBD1, 6 bases. The CDR3 is 16 residues long. Per the germline V gene, CDR1 is SGHTA and CDR2 is FQGNSA. V was clipped by 3 bases and J by 0 bases, with 12 bases between them. The CDR3 loop reads CASSFSGAPSNQPQHF. For the CDR3, the DNA is TGTGCCAGCAGCTTTTCAGGGGCGCCTAGCAATCAGCCCCAGCATTTT.

The V call is TRBV3-1 (or the pseudogene TRBV3-2), the J call TRBJ1-2; D is unclear. V was shortened by 1 base and J by 8 bases, with 8 bases between the two germline ends. There are 12 residues in the CDR3. Germline V gene data show CDR1 as LGHDT and CDR2 as YNNKEL (reference sequence). In DNA form, the CDR3 reads TGTGCCAGCAGCCAAGGGGCTCGAGGCTACACCTTC. The encoded protein is CASSQGARGYTF.

This chain joins TRBV11-2 and TRBJ2-7, with no clear D. Trimming pared 2 bases from V and 6 bases from J, leaving 11 bases between. This CDR3 is 13 amino acids long. Germline CDR1 and CDR2: SGHAT and FQNNGV. The CDR3 here is CASSLSPPLEQYF. The CDR3 nucleotides read TGTGCCAGCAGCTTATCCCCCCCTCTCGAGCAGTACTTC.

CDR3 amino acids: CASSLAEGSSGRSRTGELFF. DNA for the CDR3: TGCGCCAGCAGCTTGGCCGAGGGGTCTAGCGGGAGAAGCAGGACCGGGGAGCTGTTTTTT. The chain combines TRBV5-1 with TRBJ2-2; 10 bases line up with TRBD2. V was clipped by 0 bases and J by 5 bases; unmatched bases: 16. This CDR3 contains 20 residues. Germline V gives CDR1 SGHRS, CDR2 YFSETQ. Full variable domain (rest looked up from reference TRBV5-1 and TRBJ2-2): KAGVTQTPRYLIKTRGQQVTLSCSPISGHRSVSWYQQTPGQGLQFLFEYFSETQRNKGNFPGRFSGRQFSNSRSEMNVSTLELGDSALYLCASSLAEGSSGRSRTGELFFGEGSRLTVL.